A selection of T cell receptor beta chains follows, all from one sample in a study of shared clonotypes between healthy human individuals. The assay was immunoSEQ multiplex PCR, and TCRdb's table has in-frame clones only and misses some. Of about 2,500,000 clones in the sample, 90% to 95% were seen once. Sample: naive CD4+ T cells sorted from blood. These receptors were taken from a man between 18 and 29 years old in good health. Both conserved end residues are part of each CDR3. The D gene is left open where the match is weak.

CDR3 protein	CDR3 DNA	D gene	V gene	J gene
CASSLGRGPFSYNEQFF	TGCGCCAGCAGCTTGGGGCGGGGCCCCTTTTCCTACAATGAGCAGTTCTTC	NA	TRBV5-1	TRBJ2-1
CASRTGVGNTEAFF	TGTGCCAGCAGGACAGGGGTCGGGAACACTGAAGCTTTCTTT	TRBD1	TRBV6-1	TRBJ1-1
CASSLLGGNTIYF	TGTGCCAGCAGTCTTCTTGGGGGAAACACCATATATTTT	NA	TRBV6-6	TRBJ1-3
CASSLDRWTGGKETQYF	TGTGCCAGCAGCTTAGACCGATGGACAGGGGGCAAAGAGACCCAGTACTTC	TRBD1	TRBV11-3	TRBJ2-5
CASSLGAGETQYF	TGCGCCAGCAGCTTGGGAGCAGGAGAGACCCAGTACTTC	NA	TRBV5-1	TRBJ2-5
CASSLRPGGQPQHF	TGTGCCAGCAGCTTGAGGCCCGGGGGTCAGCCCCAGCATTTT	NA	TRBV7-2	TRBJ1-5
CAITPGREVVGEQFF	TGTGCCATCACCCCAGGACGGGAGGTGGTTGGTGAGCAGTTCTTC	TRBD2	TRBV10-3	TRBJ2-1
CASSLKGLASGNTIYF	TGTGCCAGCAGCTTGAAAGGGCTCGCCTCTGGAAACACCATATATTTT	NA	TRBV5-6	TRBJ1-3
CASSEGPVGAKETQYF	TGTGCCAGCAGCGAAGGACCCGTCGGGGCAAAAGAGACCCAGTACTTC	NA	TRBV5-4	TRBJ2-5
CASSPLAGHTGELFF	TGTGCCAGCAGCCCGCTCGCGGGGCACACCGGGGAGCTGTTTTTT	NA	TRBV5-6	TRBJ2-2
CASSAGQGASYGYTF	TGTGCCAGCAGCGCCGGACAGGGGGCTTCCTATGGCTACACCTTC	TRBD1	TRBV5-4	TRBJ1-2
CASSPPGGGWNEQFF	TGTGCCAGCAGTCCCCCCGGTGGGGGATGGAATGAGCAGTTCTTC	NA	TRBV6-5	TRBJ2-1
CASRNRGGGYGYTF	TGTGCCAGCAGAAACAGGGGGGGCGGATATGGCTACACCTTC	TRBD1	TRBV6-1	TRBJ1-2
CASSTGQISNQPQHF	TGTGCCAGTAGTACTGGACAGATTAGCAATCAGCCCCAGCATTTT	NA	TRBV19	TRBJ1-5
CASSPKSSYEQYF	TGTGCCAGCAGCCCAAAAAGCTCCTACGAGCAGTACTTC	NA	TRBV27	TRBJ2-7
CASSLAGRDSGRDEQYF	TGTGCCAGCAGCTTAGCGGGCCGGGACTCTGGGCGAGATGAGCAGTACTTC	NA	TRBV7-8	TRBJ2-7